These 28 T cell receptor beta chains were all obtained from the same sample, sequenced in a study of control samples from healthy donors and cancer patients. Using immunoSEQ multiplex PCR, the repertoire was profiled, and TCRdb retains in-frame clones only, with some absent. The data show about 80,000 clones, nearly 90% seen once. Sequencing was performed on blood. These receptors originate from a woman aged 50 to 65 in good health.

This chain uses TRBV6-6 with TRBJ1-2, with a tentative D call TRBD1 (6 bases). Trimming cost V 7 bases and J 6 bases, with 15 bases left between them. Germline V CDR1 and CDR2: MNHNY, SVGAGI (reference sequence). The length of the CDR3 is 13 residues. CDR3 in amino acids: CASILGGADGYTF. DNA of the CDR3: TGTGCCAGCATTCTGGGGGGCGCCGATGGCTACACCTTC.

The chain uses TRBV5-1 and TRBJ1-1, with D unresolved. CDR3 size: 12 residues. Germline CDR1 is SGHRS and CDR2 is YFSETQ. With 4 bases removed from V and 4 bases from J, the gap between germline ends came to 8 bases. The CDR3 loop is CASSRLGTEAFF. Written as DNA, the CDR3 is TGCGCCAGCAGCCGGCTGGGCACTGAAGCTTTCTTT.

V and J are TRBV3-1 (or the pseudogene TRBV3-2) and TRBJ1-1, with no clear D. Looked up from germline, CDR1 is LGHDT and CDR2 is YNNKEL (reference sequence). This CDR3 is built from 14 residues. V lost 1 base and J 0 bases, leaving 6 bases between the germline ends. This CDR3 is CASSQGRVNTEAFF. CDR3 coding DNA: TGTGCCAGCAGCCAAGGACGGGTGAACACTGAAGCTTTCTTT.

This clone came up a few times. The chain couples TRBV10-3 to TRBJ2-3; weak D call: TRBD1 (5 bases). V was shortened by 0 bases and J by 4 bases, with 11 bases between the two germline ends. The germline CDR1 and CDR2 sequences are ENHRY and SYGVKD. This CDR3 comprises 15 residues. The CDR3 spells CAISESNGAADTQYF. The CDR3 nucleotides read TGTGCCATCAGTGAGTCGAATGGGGCGGCAGATACGCAGTATTTT.

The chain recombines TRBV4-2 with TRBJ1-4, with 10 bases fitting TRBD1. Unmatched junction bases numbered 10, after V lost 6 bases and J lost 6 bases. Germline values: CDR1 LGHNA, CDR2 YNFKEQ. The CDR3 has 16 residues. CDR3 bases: TGTGCCAGCAGTCGTCCAGCCGGGACAGGGGATGAAAAACTGTTTTTT. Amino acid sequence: CASSRPAGTGDEKLFF.

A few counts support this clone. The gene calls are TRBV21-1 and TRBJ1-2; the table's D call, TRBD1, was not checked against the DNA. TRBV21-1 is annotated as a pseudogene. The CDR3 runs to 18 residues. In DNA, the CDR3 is TGTGCCAGCAGCGTACACCTATCGGGACAGGGAAGTAACTATGGCTACACCTTC. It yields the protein CASSVHLSGQGSNYGYTF.

The CDR3 coding sequence is TGTGCCAGCAGCTTGGCCCAACAAAGGTCGATCACAGATACGCAGTATTTT. It codes for CASSLAQQRSITDTQYF. The gene calls are TRBV5-8 and TRBJ2-3; no clear D. In germline, CDR1 is SGHTS, CDR2 YDEGEE. This CDR3 is 17 amino acids long. V lost 0 bases and J lost 2, with 16 bases in between.

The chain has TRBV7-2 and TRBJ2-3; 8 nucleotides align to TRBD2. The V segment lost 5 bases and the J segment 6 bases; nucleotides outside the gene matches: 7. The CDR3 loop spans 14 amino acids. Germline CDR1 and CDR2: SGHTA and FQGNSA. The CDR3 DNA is TGTGCCAGCAGCCCCGGGGGGGCCATCGATACGCAGTATTTT. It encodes CASSPGGAIDTQYF. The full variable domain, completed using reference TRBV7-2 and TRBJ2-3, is GAGVSQSPSNKVTEKGKDVELRCDPISGHTALYWYRQSLGQGLEFLIYFQGNSAPDKSGLPSDRFSAERTGGSVSTLTIQRTQQEDSAVYLCASSPGGAIDTQYFGPGTRLTVL.

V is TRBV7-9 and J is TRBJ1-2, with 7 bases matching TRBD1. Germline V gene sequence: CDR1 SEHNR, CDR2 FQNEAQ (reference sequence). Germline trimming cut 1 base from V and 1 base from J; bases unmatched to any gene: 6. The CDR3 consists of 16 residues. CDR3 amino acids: CASSLGAGGGNYGYTF. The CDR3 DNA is TGTGCCAGCAGCTTAGGGGCAGGGGGAGGTAACTATGGCTACACCTTC.

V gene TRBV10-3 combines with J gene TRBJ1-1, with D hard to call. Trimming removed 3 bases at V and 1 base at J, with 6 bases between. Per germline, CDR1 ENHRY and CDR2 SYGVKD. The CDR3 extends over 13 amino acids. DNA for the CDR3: TGTGCCATCAGTGACGGGAAGAACACTGAAGCTTTCTTT. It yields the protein CAISDGKNTEAFF.

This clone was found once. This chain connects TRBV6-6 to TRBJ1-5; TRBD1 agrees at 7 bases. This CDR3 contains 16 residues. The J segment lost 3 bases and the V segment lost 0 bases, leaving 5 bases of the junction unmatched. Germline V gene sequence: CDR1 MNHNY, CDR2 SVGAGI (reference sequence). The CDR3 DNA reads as TGTGCCAGCAGTTACTCCAAGACAGGGCCCAATCAGCCCCAGCATTTT. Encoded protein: CASSYSKTGPNQPQHF.

CDR3 nucleotides: TGTGCCAGCAGCGTTTTAGTCGACACCATATATTTT. This gives the protein CASSVLVDTIYF. This sequence joins TRBV21-1 and TRBJ1-3. TRBV21-1 is assigned pseudogene status. The CDR3 is made up of 12 amino acids.

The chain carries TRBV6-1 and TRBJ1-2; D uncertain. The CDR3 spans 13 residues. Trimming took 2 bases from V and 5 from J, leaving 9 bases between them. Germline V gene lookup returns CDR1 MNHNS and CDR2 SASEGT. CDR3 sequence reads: CASSESRHYGYTF. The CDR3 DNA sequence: TGTGCCAGCAGTGAATCAAGACATTATGGCTACACCTTC.

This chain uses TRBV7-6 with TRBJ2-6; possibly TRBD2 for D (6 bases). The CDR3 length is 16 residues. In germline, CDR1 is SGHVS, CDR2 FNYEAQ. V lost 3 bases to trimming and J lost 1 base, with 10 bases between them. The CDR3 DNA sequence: TGTGCCAGCAGCTTTGGGGAGGCGTCTGGGGCCAACGTCCTGACTTTC. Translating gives CASSFGEASGANVLTF.

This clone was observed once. The CDR3, as DNA: TGCGCCAGCAGGGAGGGACTAGCGGGCCCCTACGAGCAGTACTTC. The encoded protein is CASREGLAGPYEQYF. The chain employs TRBV10-2 and TRBJ2-7, with 12 bases aligning to TRBD2. The germline gives CDR1 WSHSY, CDR2 SAAADI. Trimming removed 6 bases from V and 2 bases from J; junction bases left unmatched: 5. This CDR3 spans 15 amino acids.

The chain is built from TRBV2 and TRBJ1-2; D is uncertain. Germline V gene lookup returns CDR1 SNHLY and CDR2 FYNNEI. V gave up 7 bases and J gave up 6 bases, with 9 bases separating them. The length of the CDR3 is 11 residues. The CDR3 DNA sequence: TGTGCCAGCACCGATTGGAATGGCTACACCTTC. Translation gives CASTDWNGYTF.

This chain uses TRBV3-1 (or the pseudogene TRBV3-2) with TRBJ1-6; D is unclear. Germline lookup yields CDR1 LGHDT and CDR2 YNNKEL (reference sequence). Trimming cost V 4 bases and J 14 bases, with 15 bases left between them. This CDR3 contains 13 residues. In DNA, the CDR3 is TGTGCCAGCAGCCGGGCCCCGGAGTCGGCCCTCCACTTT. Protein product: CASSRAPESALHF.

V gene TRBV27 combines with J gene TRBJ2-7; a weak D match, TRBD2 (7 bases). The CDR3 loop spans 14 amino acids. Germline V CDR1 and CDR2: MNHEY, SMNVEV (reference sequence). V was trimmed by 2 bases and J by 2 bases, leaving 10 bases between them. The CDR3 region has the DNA TGTGCCAGCAGTTTAAGGGGGGGGGCCTACGAGCAGTACTTC. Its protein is CASSLRGGAYEQYF.

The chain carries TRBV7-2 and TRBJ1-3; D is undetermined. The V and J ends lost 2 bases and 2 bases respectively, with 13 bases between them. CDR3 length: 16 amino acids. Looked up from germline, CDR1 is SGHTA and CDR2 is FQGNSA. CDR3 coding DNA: TGTGCCAGCAGCTTAAGCTCCGCGGCCGCTGGAAACACCATATATTTT. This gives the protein CASSLSSAAAGNTIYF.

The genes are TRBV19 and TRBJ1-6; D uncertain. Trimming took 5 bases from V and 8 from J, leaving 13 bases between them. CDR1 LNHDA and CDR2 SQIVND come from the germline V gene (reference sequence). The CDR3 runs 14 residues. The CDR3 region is CASSPREPDSPLHF. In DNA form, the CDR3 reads TGTGCCAGTAGTCCCCGAGAGCCTGATTCACCCCTCCACTTT.

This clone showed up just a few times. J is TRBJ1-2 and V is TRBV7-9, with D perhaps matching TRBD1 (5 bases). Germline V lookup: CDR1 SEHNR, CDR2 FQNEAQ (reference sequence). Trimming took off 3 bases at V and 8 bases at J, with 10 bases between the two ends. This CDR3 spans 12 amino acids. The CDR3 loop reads CASSFQGNGYTF. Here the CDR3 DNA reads TGTGCCAGCAGCTTTCAGGGAAACGGCTACACCTTC.

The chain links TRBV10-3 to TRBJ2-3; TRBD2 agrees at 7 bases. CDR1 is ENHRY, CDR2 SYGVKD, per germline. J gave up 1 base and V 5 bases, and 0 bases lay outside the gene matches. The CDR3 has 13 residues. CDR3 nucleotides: TGTGCCATCAGTAGCGGGGGCACAGATACGCAGTATTTT. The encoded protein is CAISSGGTDTQYF.

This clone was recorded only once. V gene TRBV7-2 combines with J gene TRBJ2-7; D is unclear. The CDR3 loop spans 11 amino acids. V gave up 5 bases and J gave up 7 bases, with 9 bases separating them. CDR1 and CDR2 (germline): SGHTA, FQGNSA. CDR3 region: CASSAHTEQYF. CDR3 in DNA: TGTGCCAGCAGCGCTCATACAGAGCAGTACTTC.

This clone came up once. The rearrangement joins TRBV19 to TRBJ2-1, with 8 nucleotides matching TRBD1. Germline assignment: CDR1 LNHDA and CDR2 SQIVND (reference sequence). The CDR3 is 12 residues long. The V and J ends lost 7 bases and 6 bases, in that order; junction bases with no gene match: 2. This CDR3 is CASIDRGNEQFF. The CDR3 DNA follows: TGTGCCAGTATAGACAGGGGCAATGAGCAGTTCTTC.

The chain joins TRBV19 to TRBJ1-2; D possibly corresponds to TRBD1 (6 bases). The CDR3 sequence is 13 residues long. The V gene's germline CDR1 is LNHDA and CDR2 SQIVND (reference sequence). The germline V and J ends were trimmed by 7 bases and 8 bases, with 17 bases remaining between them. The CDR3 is CASKIRGLGGYTF. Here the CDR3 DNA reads TGTGCCAGTAAAATCAGGGGATTGGGGGGCTACACCTTC.

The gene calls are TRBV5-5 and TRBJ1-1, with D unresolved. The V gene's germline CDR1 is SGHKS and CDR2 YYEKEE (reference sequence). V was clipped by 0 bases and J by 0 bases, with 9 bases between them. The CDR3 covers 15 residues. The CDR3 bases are TGTGCCAGCAGCTTGGGTTCGAGTTTGAACACTGAAGCTTTCTTT. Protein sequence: CASSLGSSLNTEAFF.

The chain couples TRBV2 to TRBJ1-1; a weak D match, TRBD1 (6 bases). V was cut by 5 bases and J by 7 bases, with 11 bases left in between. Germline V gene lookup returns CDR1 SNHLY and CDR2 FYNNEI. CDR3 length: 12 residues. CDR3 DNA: TGTGCCAGCAGTACAGGGTCTGGTGAAGCTTTCTTT. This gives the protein CASSTGSGEAFF.

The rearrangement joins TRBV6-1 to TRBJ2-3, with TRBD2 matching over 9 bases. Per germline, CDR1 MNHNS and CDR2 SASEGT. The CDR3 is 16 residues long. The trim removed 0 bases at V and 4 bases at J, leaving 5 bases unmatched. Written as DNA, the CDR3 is TGTGCCAGCAGTGAAGCGCACGCGGGGGGGCCAGATACGCAGTATTTT. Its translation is CASSEAHAGGPDTQYF.